Shown below are 14 T cell receptor beta chains from a single sample sequenced in a study of neurological immune-mediated disorders. Time point here: longitudinal time-point 3. MiXCR, run by TCRdb on the 5' RACE reads, gives a single entry per CDR3 protein. This table holds 95,000 to 110,000 distinct CDR3 sequences, approximately 10% found once. Input material: PBMCs. These receptors were obtained from a female donor with HTLV-1-associated myelopathy (HAM/TSP).

At least ten counts were recorded for this clonotype. This chain uses TRBV3-1 with TRBJ2-1; 13 bases match TRBD2. V lost 4 bases, J lost 4 bases, and 4 bases stayed unmatched. Germline V gene data show CDR1 as LGHDT and CDR2 as YNNKEL (reference sequence). This CDR3 is 16 amino acids long. Written as DNA, the CDR3 is TGTGCCAGCAGCCGGACTAGCGGGGGAAAATACAATGAGCAGTTCTTC. It yields the protein CASSRTSGGKYNEQFF.

Notes on this clonotype: This could be a read error, since a much larger clone is one nucleotide away. The chain links TRBV20-1 to TRBJ2-3, with 7 bases lining up with TRBD2. CDR3 size: 16 residues. The germline gives CDR1 DFQATT, CDR2 SNEGSKA (reference sequence). In DNA form, the CDR3 reads TGCAGTGCTACTCCCCTCGGGACTATAGGCACAGATACGCATTATTTT. Translating it yields CSATPLGTIGTDTHYF.

About this clonotype itself: The junction does not match germline at one end; this may be a read error. V gene TRBV6-5 combines with J gene TRBJ2-1; 7 bases are shared with TRBD1. Germline V lookup: CDR1 MNHEY, CDR2 SVGAGI. There are 15 residues in the CDR3. In DNA, the CDR3 is TGTGCCAGCAAACGGATCGGGACAGAATACAATGAGAAGTTCTTC. This codes for CASKRIGTEYNEKFF.

This clonotype was seen a few times. This rearrangement joins TRBV20-1 to TRBJ1-1, with D maybe TRBD1 (5 bases). Trimming took off 1 base at V and 2 bases at J, with 8 bases between the two ends. The germline V gene encodes CDR1 DFQATT and CDR2 SNEGSKA (reference sequence). The CDR3 consists of 13 residues. The CDR3 DNA reads as TGCAGTGCTAGAGGACAGAGCAACACTGAAGCTTTCTTT. Translation gives CSARGQSNTEAFF.

This clonotype has a count of ten or more. The V call is TRBV20-1, the J call TRBJ2-1, with TRBD2 identical over 15 bases. With 0 bases clipped from V and 6 bases from J, the junction kept 6 bases outside the gene matches. CDR3 length: 17 residues. Germline V gene sequence: CDR1 DFQATT, CDR2 SNEGSKA (reference sequence). The CDR3 protein is CSARDPGTSGGSNEQFF. The CDR3 nucleotides read TGCAGTGCTAGAGATCCGGGGACTAGCGGGGGGTCCAATGAGCAGTTCTTC.

This clonotype was recorded at least ten times. CDR3 loop: CSAGGSEQAFF. CDR3 nucleotide sequence: TGCAGCGCGGGAGGGTCAGAGCAAGCTTTCTTT. V gene TRBV29-1 combines with J gene TRBJ1-1; D remains ambiguous. Germline CDR1 and CDR2: SQVTM and ANQGSEA. The CDR3 extends over 11 amino acids. V was cut by 7 bases and J by 9 bases, with 15 bases left in between.

This clonotype was seen repeatedly, ten times or more. The chain is built from TRBV6-5 and TRBJ2-3; D assignment may be TRBD1 or TRBD2 (5 bases each). V dropped 0 bases and J dropped 3 bases, with 13 bases sitting between them. CDR1 is MNHEY and CDR2 is SVGAGI in the germline V gene. This CDR3 contains 16 residues. CDR3 sequence reads: CASSYSRRGGTDTQYF. CDR3 nucleotide sequence: TGTGCCAGCAGTTACTCCCGCCGGGGCGGGACAGATACGCAGTATTTT.

Concerning this clonotype itself: Germline and junction disagree at one end, which may indicate a read error. The V and J genes are TRBV5-1 and TRBJ2-3; D is unclear. Germline-derived CDR1 and CDR2 are SGHRS and YFSETQ. The CDR3 is 15 amino acids. CDR3 sequence (DNA): TGCACCAGCAGCCTTCATCCGGGTACCACAGATACGCAGTATTTT. It specifies CTSSLHPGTTDTQYF.

This clonotype was counted ten times or more. The rearrangement links TRBV20-1 to TRBJ1-2, with D perhaps matching TRBD1 (5 bases). V was cut by 3 bases and J by 4 bases, with 12 bases left in between. CDR1 DFQATT and CDR2 SNEGSKA come from the germline V gene (reference sequence). This CDR3 has 13 residues. The CDR3 DNA reads as TGCAGTGCTAGGGGGGTGGACTTCTATGGCTACACCTTC. This encodes CSARGVDFYGYTF.

The rearrangement joins TRBV5-1 to TRBJ2-3; D is possibly TRBD2 (6 bases). CDR1 is SGHRS, CDR2 YFSETQ, per germline. This CDR3 spans 14 amino acids. Between the trimmed V and J ends, which lost 0 bases and 3 bases, there was a span of 8 bases. CDR3 in DNA: TGCGCCAGCAGCTTGGTGGCGGGGACAGATACGCAGTATTTT. As protein: CASSLVAGTDTQYF. The variable domain in full, completed from reference TRBV5-1 and TRBJ2-3, reads KAGVTQTPRYLIKTRGQQVTLSCSPISGHRSVSWYQQTPGQGLQFLFEYFSETQRNKGNFPGRFSGRQFSNSRSEMNVSTLELGDSALYLCASSLVAGTDTQYFGPGTRLTVL.

This clonotype showed up many times. The rearrangement links TRBV5-1 to TRBJ2-5; tentative D call: TRBD2 (6 bases). V gave up 3 bases and J gave up 1 base, with 10 bases separating them. This CDR3 has 14 residues. From germline, CDR1 is SGHRS and CDR2 YFSETQ. CDR3 in DNA: TGCGCCAGCAGCTGGGGGGACGTCCAAGAGACCCAGTACTTC. Protein product: CASSWGDVQETQYF.

This clonotype appeared a single time. With a much larger clone just one base away, this may be a read error. V and J are TRBV5-1 and TRBJ2-1, with 8 bases fitting TRBD1. There are 15 residues in the CDR3. Looked up from germline, CDR1 is SGHRS and CDR2 is YFSETQ. Here the CDR3 reads CARSLRTGPSNEQFF. The DNA of the CDR3 is TGCGCCCGCAGCTTGAGGACAGGGCCTTCCAATGAGCAGTTCTTC.

This clonotype was detected many times. This sequence joins TRBV20-1 and TRBJ2-3, with TRBD2 identical over 16 bases. The CDR3 runs 17 residues. CDR1 is DFQATT and CDR2 is SNEGSKA in the germline V gene (reference sequence). The junction had 8 bases not matched to a gene; V was cut back by 2 bases and J by 6 bases. The CDR3 DNA follows: TGCAGTGCTAGACCAGGGACTAGCGGGGGGGCGGGGGATACGCAGTATTTT. Translating it yields CSARPGTSGGAGDTQYF.

This clonotype was picked up many times. The chain has TRBV5-1 and TRBJ2-1; D possibly matches TRBD1 or TRBD2 (6 bases each). Trimming removed 0 bases from V and 5 bases from J, with 12 bases in between. CDR3 length: 15 amino acids. Germline CDR1 is SGHRS and CDR2 is YFSETQ. CDR3 in amino acids: CASSLVAGEDNEQFF. CDR3 DNA: TGCGCCAGCAGCTTGGTGGCAGGGGAGGACAATGAGCAGTTCTTC.